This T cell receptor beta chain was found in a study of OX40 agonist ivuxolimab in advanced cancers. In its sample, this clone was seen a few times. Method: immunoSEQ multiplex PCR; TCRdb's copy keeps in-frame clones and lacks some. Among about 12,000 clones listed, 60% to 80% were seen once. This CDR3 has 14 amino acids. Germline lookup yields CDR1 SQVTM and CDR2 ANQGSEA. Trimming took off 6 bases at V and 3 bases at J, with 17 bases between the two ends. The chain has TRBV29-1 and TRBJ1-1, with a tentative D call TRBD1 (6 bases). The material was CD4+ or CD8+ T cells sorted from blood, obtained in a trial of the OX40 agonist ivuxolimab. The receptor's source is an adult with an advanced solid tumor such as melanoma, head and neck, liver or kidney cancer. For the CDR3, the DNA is TGCAGCGTCCAAACTACAGGGTTGTACACTGAAGCTTTCTTT. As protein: CSVQTTGLYTEAFF.